A selection of T cell receptor beta chains follows, all from one sample in a study of blood T cell repertoires in COVID-19. Assay: immunoSEQ multiplex PCR; the TCRdb copy retains only in-frame clones and omits some. The sample has 150,000 to 200,000 clones, more than 60% seen once. Sequences were obtained from peripheral blood. Receptors originate from a man in his 70s with acute or convalescent COVID-19. The CDR3 runs from the conserved cysteine through the conserved F or W. The D gene is left open where the match is weak. Clone size is not always given. Where it is, it says once, few, many or a class for expanded clones.

clone_size: -
v_call: TRBV27
j_call: TRBJ1-6
d_call: TRBD1
cdr3_aa: CASRVDRETSPLHF
cdr3_nt: TGTGCCAGCAGAGTGGACAGGGAAACTTCACCCCTCCACTTT

clone_size: -
v_call: TRBV7-9
j_call: TRBJ2-7
d_call: TRBD2
cdr3_aa: CASNSGGTFIEQYF
cdr3_nt: TGTGCCAGCAACAGCGGGGGGACTTTTATAGAGCAGTACTTC

clone_size: -
v_call: TRBV7-8
j_call: TRBJ1-5
d_call: TRBD1
cdr3_aa: CASSLDGQGEQPQHF
cdr3_nt: TGTGCCAGCAGCTTAGATGGACAGGGCGAACAGCCCCAGCATTTT

clone_size: -
v_call: TRBV5-4
j_call: TRBJ2-3
d_call: TRBD2
cdr3_aa: CASSLGLARDTQYF
cdr3_nt: TGTGCCAGCAGCTTGGGACTAGCCAGAGATACGCAGTATTTT

clone_size: -
v_call: TRBV6-6
j_call: TRBJ2-3
d_call: TRBD2
cdr3_aa: CASSPGGVVGTDTQYF
cdr3_nt: TGTGCCAGCAGTCCGGGGGGGGTAGTAGGGACAGATACGCAGTATTTT

clone_size: -
v_call: TRBV14
j_call: TRBJ1-3
d_call: -
cdr3_aa: CASSPEDRTGNTIYF
cdr3_nt: TGTGCCAGCAGCCCCGAAGACAGAACTGGAAACACCATATATTTT

clone_size: -
v_call: TRBV7-9
j_call: TRBJ1-2
d_call: -
cdr3_aa: CASSPRDTGYTF
cdr3_nt: TGTGCCAGCAGCCCCCGGGACACTGGCTACACCTTC

clone_size: -
v_call: TRBV5-1
j_call: TRBJ2-7
d_call: -
cdr3_aa: CASSLEQGSSYEQYF
cdr3_nt: TGCGCCAGCAGCTTGGAACAGGGCTCCTCCTACGAGCAGTACTTC

clone_size: -
v_call: TRBV23-1
j_call: TRBJ1-1
d_call: TRBD1
cdr3_aa: CASSQSRTGGGLTEAFF
cdr3_nt: TGCGCCAGCAGTCAATCCCGGACAGGGGGCGGGCTCACTGAAGCTTTCTTT

clone_size: -
v_call: TRBV9
j_call: TRBJ1-6
d_call: -
cdr3_aa: CASSVTMHSPLHF
cdr3_nt: TGTGCCAGCAGCGTAACTATGCATTCACCCCTCCACTTT

clone_size: few
v_call: TRBV5-5
j_call: TRBJ1-2
d_call: -
cdr3_aa: CASSLEDSNYGYTF
cdr3_nt: TGTGCCAGCAGCTTGGAGGACAGTAACTATGGCTACACCTTC

clone_size: -
v_call: TRBV27
j_call: TRBJ1-4
d_call: TRBD1
cdr3_aa: CASRDRDNEKLFF
cdr3_nt: TGTGCCAGCAGAGACAGGGATAATGAAAAACTGTTTTTT

clone_size: few
v_call: TRBV12-3/TRBV12-4
j_call: TRBJ1-5
d_call: TRBD1
cdr3_aa: CASSSQGNQPQHF
cdr3_nt: TGTGCCAGCAGTTCACAGGGGAATCAGCCCCAGCATTTT

clone_size: -
v_call: TRBV19
j_call: TRBJ2-5
d_call: TRBD2
cdr3_aa: CASRSSGASRTQYF
cdr3_nt: TGTGCCAGTAGATCTAGCGGGGCTAGTCGGACCCAGTACTTC

clone_size: -
v_call: TRBV9
j_call: TRBJ2-2
d_call: -
cdr3_aa: CASSPMSTGELFF
cdr3_nt: TGTGCCAGCAGCCCCATGAGTACCGGGGAGCTGTTTTTT

clone_size: -
v_call: TRBV19
j_call: TRBJ2-1
d_call: TRBD1
cdr3_aa: CASSRDRIYNEQFF
cdr3_nt: TGTGCCAGTAGCCGGGACAGGATTTACAATGAGCAGTTCTTC

clone_size: -
v_call: TRBV6-5
j_call: TRBJ1-5
d_call: TRBD1
cdr3_aa: CASVVQGGLPQHF
cdr3_nt: TGTGCCAGCGTTGTCCAGGGGGGTCTCCCCCAGCATTTT

clone_size: few
v_call: TRBV7-3
j_call: TRBJ2-7
d_call: -
cdr3_aa: CASSLTPTSYYEQYF
cdr3_nt: TGTGCCAGCAGCTTAACGCCCACTTCCTACTACGAGCAGTACTTC

clone_size: -
v_call: TRBV5-4
j_call: TRBJ2-7
d_call: -
cdr3_aa: CASSLASGASSYEQYF
cdr3_nt: TGTGCCAGCAGCTTGGCTTCTGGAGCCAGCTCCTACGAGCAGTACTTC

clone_size: once
v_call: TRBV7-2
j_call: TRBJ2-7
d_call: TRBD2
cdr3_aa: CASSSRTSGRVYEQYF
cdr3_nt: TGTGCCAGCAGCTCCCGGACTAGCGGGAGGGTTTACGAGCAGTACTTC

clone_size: -
v_call: TRBV5-1
j_call: TRBJ2-1
d_call: TRBD2
cdr3_aa: CASSEGTRVGHEQFF
cdr3_nt: TGCGCCAGCAGCGAGGGGACTAGGGTAGGGCATGAGCAGTTCTTC

clone_size: few
v_call: TRBV5-1
j_call: TRBJ1-1
d_call: -
cdr3_aa: CASSRNQGTHTEAFF
cdr3_nt: TGCGCCAGCAGCAGGAATCAGGGGACACACACTGAAGCTTTCTTT

clone_size: -
v_call: TRBV2
j_call: TRBJ1-5
d_call: TRBD1
cdr3_aa: CASSWTGGNQPQHF
cdr3_nt: TGTGCCAGCAGTTGGACAGGGGGCAATCAGCCCCAGCATTTT

clone_size: -
v_call: TRBV11-2
j_call: TRBJ1-5
d_call: -
cdr3_aa: CASSSNNQPQHF
cdr3_nt: TGTGCCAGCAGCTCTAACAATCAGCCCCAGCATTTT

clone_size: few
v_call: TRBV19
j_call: TRBJ1-1
d_call: -
cdr3_aa: CAVGGNTEAFF
cdr3_nt: TGTGCCGTCGGGGGAAACACTGAAGCTTTCTTT

clone_size: -
v_call: TRBV5-1
j_call: TRBJ2-5
d_call: TRBD2
cdr3_aa: CASRFGGLEIETQYF
cdr3_nt: TGCGCCAGCAGATTCGGGGGACTAGAGATTGAGACCCAGTACTTC

clone_size: -
v_call: TRBV9
j_call: TRBJ1-2
d_call: TRBD1
cdr3_aa: CASSADWGTGTGYTF
cdr3_nt: TGTGCCAGCAGCGCAGATTGGGGGACAGGGACCGGCTACACCTTC

clone_size: -
v_call: TRBV5-4
j_call: TRBJ1-2
d_call: TRBD1
cdr3_aa: CASHLEGAYGYTF
cdr3_nt: TGTGCCAGCCATTTGGAGGGGGCGTATGGCTACACCTTC

clone_size: few
v_call: TRBV30
j_call: TRBJ2-3
d_call: -
cdr3_aa: CAWSFVETDTQYF
cdr3_nt: TGTGCCTGGAGTTTCGTTGAGACAGATACGCAGTATTTT

clone_size: -
v_call: TRBV6-1
j_call: TRBJ2-1
d_call: -
cdr3_aa: CASSGGRGGLLRAYNEQFF
cdr3_nt: TGTGCCAGCAGTGGGGGAAGGGGGGGCCTCCTCCGTGCCTACAATGAGCAGTTCTTC

clone_size: -
v_call: TRBV3-1/TRBV3-2
j_call: TRBJ2-7
d_call: TRBD1
cdr3_aa: CASSLGTGGPEQYF
cdr3_nt: TGTGCCAGCAGCCTCGGGACAGGGGGCCCCGAGCAGTACTTC

clone_size: once
v_call: TRBV2
j_call: TRBJ2-7
d_call: TRBD2
cdr3_aa: CASRTSGGAGQYF
cdr3_nt: TGTGCCAGTCGGACTAGCGGGGGGGCAGGGCAGTACTTC

clone_size: -
v_call: TRBV10-3
j_call: TRBJ2-7
d_call: TRBD1
cdr3_aa: CAISESVDRGEQYF
cdr3_nt: TGTGCCATCAGTGAGTCGGTGGACAGGGGCGAGCAGTACTTC

clone_size: -
v_call: TRBV5-1
j_call: TRBJ2-5
d_call: -
cdr3_aa: CASSLVSGVQETQYF
cdr3_nt: TGCGCCAGCAGCTTGGTCTCAGGGGTTCAAGAGACCCAGTACTTC

clone_size: once
v_call: TRBV7-8
j_call: TRBJ2-1
d_call: TRBD1
cdr3_aa: CASRDFGQAGTVDNEQFF
cdr3_nt: TGTGCCAGCAGAGATTTCGGCCAGGCCGGGACAGTTGACAATGAGCAGTTCTTC

clone_size: -
v_call: TRBV28
j_call: TRBJ2-7
d_call: -
cdr3_aa: CASKKGGTSYEQYF
cdr3_nt: TGTGCCAGCAAGAAGGGCGGGACCTCCTACGAGCAGTACTTC

clone_size: -
v_call: TRBV4-1
j_call: TRBJ1-1
d_call: TRBD1
cdr3_aa: CASSQDRGLYTEAFF
cdr3_nt: TGCGCCAGCAGCCAAGATAGGGGGCTGTACACTGAAGCTTTCTTT

clone_size: few
v_call: TRBV20-1
j_call: TRBJ2-1
d_call: -
cdr3_aa: CSATLVNEQFF
cdr3_nt: TGCAGTGCTACCCTAGTAAATGAGCAGTTCTTC

clone_size: -
v_call: TRBV25-1
j_call: TRBJ1-2
d_call: TRBD1
cdr3_aa: CASSDTGDGYTF
cdr3_nt: TGTGCCAGCAGTGATACAGGGGATGGCTACACCTTC

clone_size: -
v_call: TRBV11-1
j_call: TRBJ2-1
d_call: -
cdr3_aa: CASSLARGDNEQFF
cdr3_nt: TGTGCCAGCAGCTTAGCGCGAGGCGACAATGAGCAGTTCTTC

clone_size: -
v_call: TRBV6-5
j_call: TRBJ2-7
d_call: -
cdr3_aa: CASTRPGVYEQYF
cdr3_nt: TGTGCCAGCACCCGGCCGGGGGTATACGAGCAGTACTTC

clone_size: -
v_call: TRBV19
j_call: TRBJ2-3
d_call: TRBD1
cdr3_aa: CASRRTGAGTDTQYF
cdr3_nt: TGTGCCAGTAGAAGAACAGGGGCTGGCACAGATACGCAGTATTTT

clone_size: -
v_call: TRBV25-1
j_call: TRBJ2-6
d_call: -
cdr3_aa: CASAAGGSGANVLTF
cdr3_nt: TGTGCCAGCGCTGCCGGGGGCTCTGGGGCCAACGTCCTGACTTTC

clone_size: -
v_call: TRBV6-5
j_call: TRBJ1-1
d_call: -
cdr3_aa: CASKISGDIEAFF
cdr3_nt: TGTGCCAGCAAAATAAGCGGGGATATCGAAGCTTTCTTT

clone_size: few
v_call: TRBV19
j_call: TRBJ2-1
d_call: -
cdr3_aa: CASSIIRDKEYNEQFF
cdr3_nt: TGTGCCAGTAGTATTATCCGGGACAAGGAATACAATGAGCAGTTCTTC

clone_size: -
v_call: TRBV7-6
j_call: TRBJ1-2
d_call: -
cdr3_aa: CASSLVAGFYGGYTF
cdr3_nt: TGTGCCAGCAGCTTAGTGGCGGGGTTCTATGGTGGCTACACCTTC

clone_size: -
v_call: TRBV7-9
j_call: TRBJ2-2
d_call: -
cdr3_aa: CASSSRLQGRTGELFF
cdr3_nt: TGTGCCAGCAGCTCCCGTTTACAGGGCAGGACCGGGGAGCTGTTTTTT

clone_size: -
v_call: TRBV19
j_call: TRBJ2-1
d_call: TRBD2
cdr3_aa: CASSSYSGASYNEQFF
cdr3_nt: TGTGCCAGTAGTTCGTATAGCGGGGCCTCCTACAATGAGCAGTTCTTC

clone_size: -
v_call: TRBV6-5
j_call: TRBJ2-7
d_call: TRBD2
cdr3_aa: CASSRTKAGEYEQYF
cdr3_nt: TGTGCCAGCAGCAGGACTAAAGCGGGAGAGTACGAGCAGTACTTC

clone_size: -
v_call: TRBV28
j_call: TRBJ2-7
d_call: TRBD2
cdr3_aa: CASSLYGSSGSPPEQYF
cdr3_nt: TGTGCCAGCAGTTTATACGGATCTAGCGGGAGTCCGCCCGAGCAGTACTTC

clone_size: -
v_call: TRBV7-3
j_call: TRBJ2-2
d_call: TRBD2
cdr3_aa: CASSPRTRANTGELFF
cdr3_nt: TGTGCCAGCAGCCCCAGGACTAGAGCCAACACCGGGGAGCTGTTTTTT